These 16 T cell receptor beta chains share one sample of origin, sequenced in a study of blood T cell repertoires in COVID-19. Generated by immunoSEQ multiplex PCR, the TCRdb table keeps only in-frame clones and is missing some. This table holds about 250,000 clones, about nine tenths found once. Sequencing was done on a sample of PBMCs or T cells enriched from blood (not recorded which). These receptors were obtained from a man aged 18 to 29 who had recovered from COVID-19.

The rearrangement joins TRBV11-2 to TRBJ2-6; D uncertain. Germline V gene data show CDR1 as SGHAT and CDR2 as FQNNGV. V was trimmed by 5 bases and J by 0 bases, leaving 11 bases between them. The CDR3 contains 16 residues. The CDR3 DNA sequence: TGTGCCAGCAGCCCCACTGAGCGCTCTGGGGCCAACGTCCTGACTTTC. This codes for CASSPTERSGANVLTF.

The genes are TRBV3-1 (or the pseudogene TRBV3-2) and TRBJ2-7; D remains ambiguous. This CDR3 contains 15 residues. Germline lookup yields CDR1 LGHDT and CDR2 YNNKEL (reference sequence). V was cut by 4 bases and J by 3 bases, with 16 bases left in between. Here the CDR3 reads CASSPEVVPSYEQYF. The CDR3 region has the DNA TGTGCCAGCAGCCCCGAGGTTGTCCCAAGCTACGAGCAGTACTTC.

CDR3 amino acids: CAWSAGPGELFF. In DNA form, the CDR3 reads TGTGCCTGGAGTGCAGGCCCCGGGGAGCTGTTTTTT. V usage is TRBV30 and J usage is TRBJ2-2; the D is unclear. With 1 base removed from V and 6 bases from J, the gap between germline ends came to 6 bases. Germline V gene sequence: CDR1 GTSNPN, CDR2 SVGIG (reference sequence). The CDR3 loop spans 12 amino acids.

This clone has only a few counts. J is TRBJ1-4 and V is TRBV10-3, with a weak D call TRBD1 (5 bases). CDR3 size: 14 residues. Trimming stripped 5 bases from V and 5 bases from J, with 12 bases between. Germline V gene data show CDR1 as ENHRY and CDR2 as SYGVKD. CDR3 in DNA: TGTGCCATCAGTACCGGGACTGGGAATGAAAAACTGTTTTTT. It encodes CAISTGTGNEKLFF.

J is TRBJ1-1 and V is TRBV5-4; possible D gene TRBD1, 5 bases. From germline, CDR1 is SGHNT and CDR2 YYREEE (reference sequence). V lost 1 base, J lost 7 bases, and 11 bases lay in between. CDR3 length: 13 amino acids. This CDR3 reads CASSLSGFGEAFF. CDR3 DNA: TGTGCCAGCAGCTTGTCAGGGTTCGGTGAAGCTTTCTTT. The entire variable domain, with the rest obtained from reference TRBV5-4 and TRBJ1-1, is as follows: ETGVTQSPTHLIKTRGQQVTLRCSSQSGHNTVSWYQQALGQGPQFIFQYYREEENGRGNFPPRFSGLQFPNYSSELNVNALELDDSALYLCASSLSGFGEAFFGQGTRLTVV.

The gene calls are TRBV18 and TRBJ1-1; no reliable D call. V lost 3 bases, J lost 8 bases, and 10 bases lay in between. The CDR3 has 12 amino acids. In germline, CDR1 is KGHSH, CDR2 LQKENI. The CDR3 nucleotides read TGTGCCAGCTCACCTACTGGACTAGAAGCTTTCTTT. Protein sequence: CASSPTGLEAFF.

This rearrangement joins TRBV18 to TRBJ1-3, with 7 positions matching TRBD1. This CDR3 contains 15 residues. Losses at the gene ends were 5 bases for V and 0 bases for J; bases not matched to a gene: 4. The V gene's germline CDR1 is KGHSH and CDR2 LQKENI. CDR3 sequence reads: CASSVQGYSGNTIYF. CDR3 sequence (DNA): TGTGCCAGCTCAGTACAGGGGTACTCTGGAAACACCATATATTTT.

This clone was counted at least ten times. The gene calls are TRBV27 and TRBJ2-7; 7 bases line up with TRBD1. This CDR3 region has 16 residues. The germline CDR1 and CDR2 sequences are MNHEY and SMNVEV (reference sequence). The ends lost 5 bases at V and 0 bases at J; junction bases unmatched: 10. CDR3 DNA: TGTGCCAGCAGTAACAACGGACAGGAGGTCTCCTACGAGCAGTACTTC. This translates into CASSNNGQEVSYEQYF.

The V call is TRBV18, the J call TRBJ1-3; TRBD1 aligns across 7 bases. The CDR3 consists of 15 residues. Germline CDR1 and CDR2: KGHSH and LQKENI. The junction had 5 bases not matched to a gene; V was cut back by 6 bases and J by 0 bases. The CDR3 spells CASSQGQPSGNTIYF. CDR3 DNA: TGTGCCAGCTCCCAGGGACAGCCCTCTGGAAACACCATATATTTT.

This CDR3 reads CASSNQAQETQYF. In DNA form, the CDR3 reads TGCGCCAGCAGTAATCAGGCCCAAGAGACCCAGTACTTC. The chain has TRBV10-1 and TRBJ2-5; D gene unclear. V was cut by 5 bases and J by 1 base, with 8 bases left in between. Germline V gene data show CDR1 as WNHNN and CDR2 as SYGVQD (reference sequence). The CDR3 extends over 13 amino acids.

This clone is a singleton in its sample. This chain uses TRBV19 with TRBJ1-5; TRBD1 matches at 7 bases. Germline CDR1 reads LNHDA; CDR2 reads SQIVND (reference sequence). After removal of 8 bases from V and 7 bases from J, the junction contained 5 bases not matched to a gene. CDR3 length: 12 amino acids. CDR3 sequence (DNA): TGTGCCAGTCGGGGACAGTCCCAGCCCCAGCATTTT. This sequence encodes CASRGQSQPQHF. The full variable domain, completed using reference TRBV19 and TRBJ1-5, is DGGITQSPKYLFRKEGQNVTLSCEQNLNHDAMYWYRQDPGQGLRLIYYSQIVNDFQKGDIAEGYSVSREKKESFPLTVTSAQKNPTAFYLCASRGQSQPQHFGDGTRLSIL.

The chain combines TRBV5-3 with TRBJ2-1; TRBD1 matches 8 bases. TRBV5-3 is given ORF status, its function remaining uncertain. The CDR3 runs 16 residues. Losses at the gene ends were 1 base for V and 2 bases for J; bases not matched to a gene: 5. CDR3 loop: CARSLTGGMPYNEQFF. CDR3 nucleotides: TGTGCCAGAAGCTTGACAGGGGGAATGCCCTACAATGAGCAGTTCTTC.

The chain uses TRBV11-2 and TRBJ1-4; TRBD1 is a possible D gene (6 bases). Deletions cut 3 bases from V and 4 bases from J, with 9 bases between. The CDR3 sequence is 14 residues long. CDR1 is SGHAT, CDR2 FQNNGV, per germline. The CDR3 loop reads CASSFSGVNEKLFF. The CDR3 nucleotides read TGTGCCAGCAGCTTTTCAGGGGTTAATGAAAAACTGTTTTTT. The full variable domain, rest sourced from reference TRBV11-2 and TRBJ1-4, is EAGVAQSPRYKIIEKRQSVAFWCNPISGHATLYWYQQILGQGPKLLIQFQNNGVVDDSQLPKDRFSAERLKGVDSTLKIQPAKLEDSAVYLCASSFSGVNEKLFFGSGTQLSVL.

As DNA, the CDR3 is TGTGCCAGCAGCCGCGAGCCGGGACAGGGGGCACGTAGGGAGCAGTACTTC. Its protein is CASSREPGQGARREQYF. The genes are TRBV28 and TRBJ2-7; TRBD1 matches 12 bases. In germline, CDR1 is MDHEN, CDR2 SYDVKM. The CDR3 consists of 17 residues. Trimming took 6 bases from V and 7 from J; bases not matched to a gene: 16.

V gene TRBV27 combines with J gene TRBJ2-1, with 14 bases fitting TRBD2. This CDR3 comprises 17 residues. Germline V gene sequence: CDR1 MNHEY, CDR2 SMNVEV (reference sequence). V was pared by 4 bases and J by 3 bases, with 5 bases of the junction left unmatched. DNA for the CDR3: TGTGCCAGCAGTTCGGGACTAGCGGGAGCAGGCTACAATGAGCAGTTCTTC. Its protein product is CASSSGLAGAGYNEQFF.

The chain recombines TRBV6-5 with TRBJ1-4; weak D call: TRBD1 (6 bases). Germline-derived CDR1 and CDR2 are MNHEY and SVGAGI. V lost 6 bases, J lost 5 bases, and 13 bases lay in between. The CDR3 consists of 14 residues. CDR3 in DNA: TGTGCCAGCAGGAATACAGGGTTGAATGAAAAACTGTTTTTT. Translation: CASRNTGLNEKLFF.